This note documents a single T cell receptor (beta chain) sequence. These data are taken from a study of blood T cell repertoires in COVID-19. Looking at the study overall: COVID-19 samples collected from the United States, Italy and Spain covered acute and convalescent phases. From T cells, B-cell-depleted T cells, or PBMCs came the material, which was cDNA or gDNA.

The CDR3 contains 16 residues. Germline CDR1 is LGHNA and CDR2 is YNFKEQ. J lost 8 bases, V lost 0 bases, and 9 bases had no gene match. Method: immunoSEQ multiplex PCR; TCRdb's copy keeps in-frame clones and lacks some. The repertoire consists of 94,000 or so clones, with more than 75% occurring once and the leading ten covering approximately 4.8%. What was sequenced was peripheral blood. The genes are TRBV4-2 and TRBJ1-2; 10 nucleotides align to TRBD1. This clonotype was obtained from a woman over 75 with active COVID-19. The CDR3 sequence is CASSQDPRQGARGYTF. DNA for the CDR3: TGTGCCAGCAGCCAAGACCCAAGACAGGGGGCGCGCGGCTACACCTTC.